This T cell receptor beta chain stems from a study of blood T cell repertoires in COVID-19 (dated by TCRdb to 2018 to 2021). In terms of the full investigation: The collaborator samples originated in the United States, Italy and Spain and spanned the acute and convalescent phases of COVID-19. The repertoires were released in a freely available public database meant as a resource for research on the immune response to SARS-CoV-2. HLA class I and class II types, where available, came from metadata supplied by the sample provider rather than from assay-based typing. The prospective study material was composed of cDNA or gDNA derived from T cells, B-cell-depleted T cells, or PBMCs. Samples came from the ongoing ImmuneRACE study (first 160 participants) plus 1,254 subjects from 6 global collaborators. The sample metadata nearly always contained a de-identified subject ID, COVID-19 status, age in years and sex. Deeply sampled blood TCRbeta repertoires from subjects exposed to, actively infected with, or recovered from COVID-19 were included in the dataset.

Collaborating institutions collected whole blood in K2EDTA tubes following their own protocols. For TCRbeta analysis, collaborators shipped samples as frozen whole blood, isolated PBMCs, or DNA extracted from either of those sample types. Of note for this clone: What this receptor recognizes is not known. No much larger clone exists at a distance of one base, and base qualities are not known.

TCRbeta CDR3 regions were amplified from genomic DNA using the immunoSEQ Assay, a bias-controlled multiplex PCR. For the original study's pipeline: Nucleated cell counts per sample were estimated from amplification of reference gene primers within the assay. To quantify the absolute abundance of each unique TCRbeta CDR3 rearrangement, sequence reads were collapsed and filtered. Productive Simpson clonality was computed per sample as the square root of Simpson's diversity index over productive rearrangements. TCRdb took over this immuneACCESS table, retaining in-frame rearrangements with V and J assigned. Such tables are incomplete; in checked studies, under half of the missing clones stem from an unresolved V gene, and the remainder is unexplained. Clone size and V and J calls were adopted from that table, with D and trimming inferred from the DNA. Within this sample are tens of thousands of clones, with roughly 84% of them counted one time only. The ten largest clones represent 8.5% to 10% of the sample.

The research as a whole found: The quantity of clinical and demographic metadata differed by source and by participant and was supplied without curation.

The CDR3 measures 13 amino acids from cysteine to phenylalanine. Only CDR3 DNA is held: 39 bases, read in frame from base 1. As encoded in the germline V gene, CDR1 is KGHDR while CDR2 is SFDVKD. Germline trimming amounts to 4 bases on V and 2 bases on J, with 0 as the count of junction bases outside the gene matches. The sequence was obtained from a woman aged 45-59 years with acute or convalescent COVID-19. This chain joins TRBV24-1 to TRBJ2-5; TRBD1 matches 7 bases in the middle. The sample was peripheral blood. The nucleotide sequence is TGTGCCACCAGTGAACAGGGGCAAGAGACCCAGTACTTC. This gives the protein CATSEQGQETQYF.